Following are 26 T cell receptor beta chains from one sample sequenced in a study of CD8 T cells in ankylosing spondylitis. MiXCR, run by TCRdb on the 5' RACE reads, gives a single entry per CDR3 protein. The profile shows 250,000 to 300,000 distinct CDR3 sequences, 18% of them singletons. Source material: blood, either unsorted or a sorted T cell fraction (not recorded which). All receptors come from a male donor with ankylosing spondylitis or in good health (not recorded which).

This clonotype was detected only a few times. This chain links TRBV29-1 with TRBJ2-2; TRBD2 matches at 7 bases. Germline lookup yields CDR1 SQVTM and CDR2 ANQGSEA. Trimming removed 6 bases from V and 0 bases from J; junction bases left unmatched: 7. The CDR3 consists of 15 residues. CDR3: CSVVTSAPNTGELFF. In DNA, the CDR3 is TGCAGCGTGGTTACTAGCGCACCGAACACCGGGGAGCTGTTTTTT.

The chain is built from TRBV14 and TRBJ2-1; a possible D gene is TRBD2 (5 bases). The germline V gene encodes CDR1 SGHDN and CDR2 FVKESK. The CDR3 is 17 amino acids. The germline V and J ends were trimmed by 0 bases and 5 bases, with 17 bases remaining between them. The CDR3 region is CASSQDLKLAHDNEQFF. CDR3 nucleotides: TGTGCCAGCAGCCAAGATCTGAAATTAGCGCACGACAATGAGCAGTTCTTC.

This clonotype was observed a handful of times. This rearrangement joins TRBV28 to TRBJ2-5, with a tentative D call TRBD1 (6 bases). V was shortened by 8 bases and J by 0 bases, with 19 bases between the two germline ends. CDR3 size: 16 residues. Looked up from germline, CDR1 is MDHEN and CDR2 is SYDVKM. The CDR3 here is CASLDRDTEYQETQYF. CDR3 nucleotide sequence: TGTGCCAGCTTAGACCGGGACACAGAGTACCAAGAGACCCAGTACTTC.

This clonotype was counted many times. The chain combines TRBV5-6 with TRBJ2-7; D gene uncertain. Between the trimmed V and J ends, which lost 4 bases and 3 bases, there was a span of 8 bases. This CDR3 has 12 amino acids. CDR1 and CDR2 (germline): SGHDT, YYEEEE. The CDR3: CASSLLGYEQYF. In DNA form, the CDR3 reads TGTGCCAGCAGCCTGTTGGGCTACGAGCAGTACTTC.

This clonotype was counted many times. The CDR3 nucleotides read TGCAGCGTTGTACAGGACAACACCGGGGAGCTGTTTTTT. Its protein is CSVVQDNTGELFF. The chain has TRBV29-1 and TRBJ2-2; perhaps TRBD1 as D (5 bases). This CDR3 contains 13 residues. Germline CDR1 is SQVTM and CDR2 is ANQGSEA. V lost 4 bases, J lost 2 bases, and 8 bases lay in between.

This clonotype has just a few counts. This chain uses TRBV9 with TRBJ2-5; 9 bases fit TRBD2. The germline V gene encodes CDR1 SGDLS and CDR2 YYNGEE. The trim removed 3 bases at V and 5 bases at J, leaving 5 bases unmatched. The CDR3 consists of 14 residues. Written as DNA, the CDR3 is TGTGCCAGCAGCGACCCGGGACTAGCTGAGACCCAGTACTTC. This translates into CASSDPGLAETQYF.

This clonotype was seen repeatedly, ten times or more. The chain employs TRBV4-1 and TRBJ1-1; D gene ambiguous. This CDR3 comprises 15 residues. V was pared by 0 bases and J by 1 base, with 9 bases between. Looked up from germline, CDR1 is MGHRA and CDR2 is YSYEKL. CDR3 sequence reads: CASSQDNSENTEAFF. The CDR3 DNA reads as TGCGCCAGCAGCCAAGATAATTCGGAGAACACTGAAGCTTTCTTT.

The chain is built from TRBV7-9 and TRBJ2-3; tentatively, D is TRBD2 (6 bases). CDR3 length equals 16 residues. V shed 10 bases and J shed 1 base, with 21 bases lying between them. The germline gives CDR1 SEHNR, CDR2 FQNEAQ (reference sequence). The CDR3 DNA is TGTGCCAAATCAGACAGTTTGGGAGGAGGCACAGATACGCAGTATTTT. It is translated as CAKSDSLGGGTDTQYF. Full variable domain (rest looked up from reference TRBV7-9 and TRBJ2-3): DTGVSQNPRHKITKRGQNVTFRCDPISEHNRLYWYRQTLGQGPEFLTYFQNEAQLEKSRLLSDRFSAERPKGSFSTLEIQRTEQGDSAMYLCAKSDSLGGGTDTQYFGPGTRLTVL.

This clonotype turned up a few times. The chain couples TRBV27 to TRBJ1-5; TRBD1 matches at 7 bases. CDR1 and CDR2 (germline): MNHEY, SMNVEV (reference sequence). V shed 4 bases and J 2 bases; nucleotides not matched to a gene: 5. The CDR3 is made up of 15 amino acids. CDR3 region: CASSSQGVGNQPQHF. The CDR3 DNA follows: TGTGCCAGCAGTTCGCAGGGGGTCGGCAATCAGCCCCAGCATTTT.

The chain is built from TRBV19 and TRBJ1-2, with 8 bases fitting TRBD1. The germline CDR1 and CDR2 sequences are LNHDA and SQIVND (reference sequence). The CDR3 has 15 amino acids. Trimming at V came to 2 bases and at J to 6 bases, leaving 8 bases not matched to a gene. In nucleotides, the CDR3 is TGTGCCAGTAGTATAACCTGGACAGGGACAAATGGCTACACCTTC. Translation gives CASSITWTGTNGYTF.

This chain links TRBV27 with TRBJ2-5; 14 bases match TRBD2. V lost 5 bases to trimming and J lost 4 bases; unmatched junction nucleotides: 15. Germline V gene data show CDR1 as MNHEY and CDR2 as SMNVEV (reference sequence). The CDR3 has 19 residues. CDR3 loop: CASSTTSGRALGQGETQYF. In DNA, the CDR3 is TGTGCCAGCAGTACGACTAGCGGGAGGGCTCTAGGCCAAGGAGAGACCCAGTACTTC.

A word on this clonotype: Possible read error: a much larger clone is one base away. The chain links TRBV5-1 to TRBJ1-1; TRBD1 might be the D (5 bases). Germline CDR1 is SGHRS and CDR2 is YFSETQ. The CDR3 has 14 residues. As DNA, the CDR3 is TGCGCCAGCAGCTTGGGACAGATGAACCCTGAAGCTTTCTTT. Translated, it gives CASSLGQMNPEAFF.

The chain has TRBV30 and TRBJ2-1; D is uncertain. V lost 2 bases and J lost 9, with 11 bases in between. The CDR3 covers 12 residues. Germline V gives CDR1 GTSNPN, CDR2 SVGIG (reference sequence). CDR3 nucleotides: TGTGCCTGGAGTTCTGGGGTCGCTGAGCAGTTCTTC. It yields the protein CAWSSGVAEQFF.

In this sample, this clonotype turned up a few times. The V call is TRBV4-1, the J call TRBJ2-2, with a tentative D call TRBD1 (6 bases). V was trimmed by 3 bases and J by 3 bases, leaving 11 bases between them. The germline V gene encodes CDR1 MGHRA and CDR2 YSYEKL. The CDR3 runs to 15 residues. The CDR3 here is CASSHATGYTGELFF. CDR3 in DNA: TGCGCCAGCAGCCATGCTACAGGGTACACCGGGGAGCTGTTTTTT.

Only a few counts were recorded for this clonotype. This chain links TRBV15 with TRBJ2-1; D is unclear. The V gene lost 1 base and the J gene lost 2 bases, with 3 bases spanning the gap. The CDR3 runs to 13 residues. Germline V gene data show CDR1 as LNHNV and CDR2 as YYDKDF (reference sequence). In DNA form, the CDR3 reads TGTGCCACCAGCAGAGCCGCCTACAATGAGCAGTTCTTC. It is translated as CATSRAAYNEQFF. Full variable domain (outside the CDR3, taken from reference TRBV15 and TRBJ2-1): DAMVIQNPRYQVTQFGKPVTLSCSQTLNHNVMYWYQQKSSQAPKLLFHYYDKDFNNEADTPDNFQSRRPNTSFCFLDIRSPGLGDTAMYLCATSRAAYNEQFFGPGTRLTVL.

This clonotype was seen more than once but under ten times. This sequence joins TRBV9 and TRBJ2-1, with 10 bases identical to TRBD2. V dropped 2 bases and J dropped 7; count of bases not matched to a gene: 3. The CDR3 totals 14 residues. Germline V gene data show CDR1 as SGDLS and CDR2 as YYNGEE. CDR3 in DNA: TGTGCCAGCAGCGTCCCGACTAGCGGGAATGAGCAGTTCTTC. As protein: CASSVPTSGNEQFF.

There are a few counts of this clonotype. This chain connects TRBV6-1 to TRBJ2-6; 7 nucleotides align to TRBD1. Looked up from germline, CDR1 is MNHNS and CDR2 is SASEGT. V was pared by 6 bases and J by 0 bases, with 11 bases of the junction left unmatched. The CDR3 spans 18 residues. The CDR3 bases are TGTGCCAGCAGGGAGGACAGGTCCCCTTCCTCTGGGGCCAACGTCCTGACTTTC. Residues: CASREDRSPSSGANVLTF.

The chain uses TRBV29-1 and TRBJ2-3; 8 nucleotides align to TRBD2. This CDR3 is built from 14 residues. Germline V CDR1 and CDR2: SQVTM, ANQGSEA. With V trimmed by 4 bases and J by 6 bases, 9 bases remained unmatched. CDR3: CSVVRAAGGDTQYF. In DNA, the CDR3 is TGCAGCGTTGTTCGGGCGGCGGGAGGCGATACGCAGTATTTT.

This clonotype has more than one count but fewer than ten. The rearrangement uses TRBV4-3 and TRBJ2-7; D not certain. The germline V gene has CDR1 LGHNA and CDR2 YSLEER. The CDR3 extends over 14 amino acids. Trimming took 1 base from V and 2 from J, leaving 9 bases between them. This CDR3 reads CASSQGPQAYEQYF. CDR3 nucleotides: TGCGCCAGCAGCCAAGGACCCCAGGCCTACGAGCAGTACTTC.

This clonotype was found a few times. The chain combines TRBV7-9 with TRBJ2-3; D is uncertain. From germline, CDR1 is SEHNR and CDR2 FQNEAQ (reference sequence). V was cut by 0 bases and J by 0 bases, with 4 bases left in between. The CDR3 has 14 amino acids. The CDR3 is CASSLAQSTDTQYF. CDR3 nucleotides: TGTGCCAGCAGCTTAGCCCAGAGCACAGATACGCAGTATTTT. Full variable domain (remainder filled in from reference TRBV7-9 and TRBJ2-3): DTGVSQNPRHKITKRGQNVTFRCDPISEHNRLYWYRQTLGQGPEFLTYFQNEAQLEKSRLLSDRFSAERPKGSFSTLEIQRTEQGDSAMYLCASSLAQSTDTQYFGPGTRLTVL.

The V and J genes are TRBV4-3 and TRBJ2-7, with a weak D call TRBD1 (6 bases). V lost 0 bases, J lost 1 base, and 10 bases lay in between. The CDR3 spans 15 residues. The germline V gene has CDR1 LGHNA and CDR2 YSLEER. The CDR3 DNA sequence: TGCGCCAGCAGCCAAGATAGGGGGATTTCCTACGAGCAGTACTTC. Translation: CASSQDRGISYEQYF.

This clonotype was detected only a few times. This chain joins TRBV2 and TRBJ2-7; TRBD1 agrees at 7 bases. Germline V gene sequence: CDR1 SNHLY, CDR2 FYNNEI. Losses at the gene ends were 7 bases for V and 3 bases for J; bases not matched to a gene: 15. CDR3 size: 16 residues. For the CDR3, the DNA is TGTGCCAGCAATGTCGGGTTTATCGGGACAGACTACGAGCAGTACTTC. Amino acid sequence: CASNVGFIGTDYEQYF.

The sample holds a few counts of this clonotype. The chain joins TRBV4-1 to TRBJ2-7; D unclear. The CDR3 is 15 amino acids. Deletions cut 0 bases from V and 5 bases from J, with 14 bases between. The germline CDR1 and CDR2 sequences are MGHRA and YSYEKL. As DNA, the CDR3 is TGCGCCAGCAGCCAAGAAGTCCCTAGTCGGGACGAGCAGTACTTC. Translated: CASSQEVPSRDEQYF.

The table lists this clonotype with many counts. One end of the junction varies from germline; a read error may be responsible. The V call is TRBV5-1, the J call TRBJ2-3; unclear D gene. The germline V gene encodes CDR1 SGHRS and CDR2 YFSETQ. CDR3 length: 12 amino acids. DNA of the CDR3: TGTGCCAGCAGTTTTACCACAGATACGCAGTATTTT. This encodes CASSFTTDTQYF.

This clonotype showed up many times. The chain uses TRBV7-9 and TRBJ2-3; D unclear. This CDR3 spans 14 amino acids. Germline CDR1 reads SEHNR; CDR2 reads FQNEAQ (reference sequence). Trimming took off 5 bases at V and 0 bases at J, with 9 bases between the two ends. The CDR3 is CASSRPYSTDTQYF. As DNA, the CDR3 is TGTGCCAGCAGCCGCCCCTATAGCACAGATACGCAGTATTTT. Filled out from reference TRBV7-9 and TRBJ2-3, the complete variable domain reads DTGVSQNPRHKITKRGQNVTFRCDPISEHNRLYWYRQTLGQGPEFLTYFQNEAQLEKSRLLSDRFSAERPKGSFSTLEIQRTEQGDSAMYLCASSRPYSTDTQYFGPGTRLTVL.

This clonotype was picked up a small number of times. The chain carries TRBV27 and TRBJ2-6, with 8 bases identical to TRBD1. The CDR3 contains 16 residues. Germline values: CDR1 MNHEY, CDR2 SMNVEV (reference sequence). V gave up 8 bases and J gave up 0 bases; unmatched junction bases: 6. CDR3 in amino acids: CASSDRDGSGANVLTF. The CDR3 DNA reads TGTGCCAGCTCGGACAGGGATGGCTCTGGGGCCAACGTCCTGACTTTC.